The source of this T cell receptor (beta chain) is a study of T cell repertoires in cytomegalovirus infection. The overall study: CMV infection and matching HLA type were both indicated by public TCR beta signatures.

TCRdb analysed the reads with MiXCR anew, one entry per CDR3 protein. The table shows some 500,000 distinct CDR3 sequences, with roughly 43% occurring only once. This clonotype was detected a few times. Its antigen is undetermined. The junction departs from the called germline gene at one end, perhaps through a read error. This material consisted of cultured PBMCs, taken from culture after CMV antigen stimulation. The sequence was obtained from a human donor in good health (CMV status not recorded). Some clones in this sample may be carry-over from other donors' samples.

Here the CDR3 DNA reads TGTGCCTGCAGCCCGGCCTTCCTCACAGATACGCAGTATTTT. Its protein is CACSPAFLTDTQYF. The chain couples TRBV7-2 to TRBJ2-3, with unresolved D. The germline V gene encodes CDR1 SGHTA and CDR2 FQGNSA. The CDR3 has 14 residues.